This is a list of T cell receptor beta chains from one sample in a study of shared clonotypes between healthy human individuals. Assay used: immunoSEQ multiplex PCR; TCRdb lists only in-frame clones, some missing. The table includes millions of clones, 85% to 95% detected once. Sequenced: naive CD8+ T cells from PBMCs. The receptors stem from a man aged 18 to 29 in good health. Some clones in this sample may be carry-over from other donors' samples. CDR3s include the opening cysteine and the closing phenylalanine or tryptophan. Each record gives: J gene, D gene, V gene, CDR3 protein, CDR3 DNA. The D gene is left open where the match is weak.

>TRBJ2-3|-|TRBV25-1
CASSEGGSSTDTQYF
TGTGCCAGCAGTGAAGGGGGGTCTAGCACAGATACGCAGTATTTT
>TRBJ2-7|TRBD1|TRBV5-4
CASSYTGDEQYF
TGTGCCAGCAGCTATACAGGGGACGAGCAGTACTTC
>TRBJ2-2|TRBD2|TRBV2
CASSTSTARERERTGELFF
TGTGCCAGCAGCACCTCGACCGCGAGGGAGCGGGAGAGGACCGGGGAGCTGTTTTTT
>TRBJ2-1|-|TRBV28
CASRTVVDEQFF
TGTGCCAGCAGAACAGTAGTGGATGAGCAGTTCTTC
>TRBJ2-7|-|TRBV6-1
CASSENGGVFSEQYF
TGTGCCAGCAGTGAGAACGGCGGTGTTTTCTCCGAGCAGTACTTC
>TRBJ2-7|TRBD1|TRBV29-1
CSVEAEDRASYEQYF
TGCAGCGTTGAAGCTGAGGACAGGGCTTCCTACGAGCAGTACTTC
>TRBJ2-6|-|TRBV27
CASRSEETSARSGANVLTF
TGTGCCAGCAGGTCCGAGGAGACATCGGCCCGCTCTGGGGCCAACGTCCTGACTTTC
>TRBJ2-5|TRBD1|TRBV15
CATSTTRGQETQYF
TGTGCCACCAGCACAACCAGGGGGCAAGAGACCCAGTACTTC
>TRBJ2-7|TRBD2|TRBV7-2
CASSSTSVVSYEQYF
TGTGCCAGCAGCTCAACTAGCGTCGTCTCCTACGAGCAGTACTTC
>TRBJ2-3|TRBD2|TRBV5-4
CASSSGLAGVSDTQYF
TGTGCCAGCAGCTCCGGACTAGCGGGAGTGTCGGATACGCAGTATTTT
>TRBJ1-4|TRBD1|TRBV15
CATSRDRDRPREKLFF
TGTGCCACCAGCAGAGACAGGGACAGGCCAAGGGAAAAACTGTTTTTT
>TRBJ2-7|-|TRBV2
CASTLSEQYF
TGTGCCAGCACCCTCTCCGAGCAGTACTTC
>TRBJ1-1|TRBD1|TRBV27
CASSDRQGANTEAFF
TGTGCCAGCAGCGACCGACAGGGGGCGAACACTGAAGCTTTCTTT
>TRBJ2-1|TRBD2|TRBV7-9
CASSGGVNNEQFF
TGTGCCAGCAGCGGGGGGGTTAACAATGAGCAGTTCTTC